This entry concerns a single T cell receptor (beta chain). Per the original data handling: The authors estimated nucleated cell counts from reference gene primer amplification. Profiling relied on immunoSEQ multiplex PCR, and the TCRdb table lists in-frame clones only, not all of them. V and J calls and clone size come straight from that table; D and trimming were deduced from the DNA. The table shows 250,000 or so clones, with approximately 85% occurring only once. CDR1 and CDR2 from the germline V gene are MDHEN and SYDVKM. The CDR3 runs 17 residues. The germline V and J ends were trimmed by 7 bases and 0 bases, with 16 bases remaining between them. This record belongs to a study of blood T cell repertoires in COVID-19.

The receptor was derived from a woman aged 45-59 years who had recovered from COVID-19. Specimen: PBMCs or T cells enriched from blood (not recorded which). J is TRBJ1-6 and V is TRBV28, with D tentatively TRBD1 (6 bases). The DNA of the CDR3 is TGTGCCAGCACCCCGACAGGTTGGAGCTCCTATAATTCACCCCTCCACTTT. Translating it yields CASTPTGWSSYNSPLHF.